This entry describes one T cell receptor (beta chain). Its antigen remains unknown. This specimen belongs to a study of Ad26.COV2.S vaccination and SARS-CoV-2 variants. Measured with immunoSEQ multiplex PCR; TCRdb has only the in-frame clones, and not every one. The sample shows over 350,000 clones, less than 90% of them seen only once. Indicated treatment: roughly 18 received Ad26.COV2.S at low or high dose, single or two shots; 5 received placebo; per-sample allocation not given. Material that was analyzed had been drawn on day 63 after the first vaccine or placebo injection. What was given as vaccine was an Ad26 vector encoding Wuhan-strain SARS-CoV-2 spike. General study results and limits: Following vaccination, spike-specific CD8+ and CD4+ T cell responses reportedly exhibited substantial breadth. It was found that vaccine and placebo recipients had similar non-spike TCR breadth.

From germline, CDR1 is LGHNA and CDR2 YSLEER. The V and J ends lost 0 bases and 2 bases, in that order; junction bases with no gene match: 1. This CDR3 has 15 amino acids. V gene TRBV4-3 combines with J gene TRBJ1-1, with 9 bases fitting TRBD1. The TCR was taken from a person aged 18 to 59 who received the Ad26.COV2.S COVID-19 vaccine or a placebo. Sequencing was performed on peripheral blood, taken in a trial of Ad26.COV2.S vaccine versus placebo. The CDR3 protein is CASSQDTGGNTEAFF. DNA for the CDR3: TGCGCCAGCAGCCAAGATACAGGGGGCAACACTGAAGCTTTCTTT.